The 19 T cell receptor beta chains presented below share a single source sample, sequenced in a study of T cells after yellow fever vaccination. TCRdb fed the 5' RACE reads into MiXCR, producing one record per CDR3 protein. Of roughly 45,000 distinct CDR3 sequences listed, 5% to 7% were seen once; the top ten hold 10%. The source material was PBMCs, either bulk or a sorted T-cell subset (CD4+, CD8+, memory, or dextramer-sorted; not recorded which), sampled 45 days after the yellow fever booster vaccination. The source of these receptors is a man aged 25 to 40 who received the YFV17D yellow fever vaccine.

This clonotype showed up many times. The rearrangement uses TRBV12-3 or TRBV12-4 and TRBJ2-5; the D call may be TRBD1 or TRBD2 (5 bases each). The CDR3 extends over 14 amino acids. The V gene lost 3 bases and the J gene lost 5 bases, with 13 bases spanning the gap. CDR3 sequence: CASSFRGHGETQYF. CDR3 bases: TGTGCCAGCAGTTTTCGGGGCCATGGGGAGACCCAGTACTTC.

There are a few counts of this clonotype. This sequence joins TRBV20-1 and TRBJ2-2; D is perhaps TRBD1 (5 bases). The CDR3 is made up of 12 amino acids. Germline loops: CDR1 DFQATT, CDR2 SNEGSKA (reference sequence). Trimming stripped 5 bases from V and 3 bases from J, with 7 bases between. The CDR3 sequence is CSALGDTGELFF. CDR3 nucleotide sequence: TGCAGTGCTCTAGGGGACACCGGGGAGCTGTTTTTT.

This clonotype was recorded at least ten times. The chain is built from TRBV30 and TRBJ2-2; 10 bases match TRBD1. J was trimmed by 5 bases and V by 1 base; bases with no gene match: 4. This CDR3 has 15 amino acids. Per the germline V gene, CDR1 is GTSNPN and CDR2 is SVGIG (reference sequence). CDR3 sequence: CAWSGGQGDTGELFF. CDR3 nucleotide sequence: TGTGCCTGGAGTGGTGGACAGGGGGATACCGGGGAGCTGTTTTTT.

This clonotype turned up a few times. The rearrangement joins TRBV7-9 to TRBJ2-5, with unresolved D. CDR1 is SEHNR and CDR2 is FQNEAQ in the germline V gene (reference sequence). The CDR3 is made up of 16 amino acids. V dropped 0 bases and J dropped 4 bases, with 15 bases sitting between them. CDR3 nucleotides: TGTGCCAGCAGCTTAGCGTACTCGGGCCGCCCAGAGACCCAGTACTTC. This translates into CASSLAYSGRPETQYF.

The gene calls are TRBV15 and TRBJ2-3, with TRBD2 matching 7 bases. The CDR3 length is 14 residues. Losses at the gene ends were 3 bases for V and 6 bases for J; bases not matched to a gene: 6. CDR1 is LNHNV, CDR2 YYDKDF, per germline (reference sequence). The CDR3 region has the DNA TGTGCCACCAGCAGGTCCCTCGGGGGGGATACGCAGTATTTT. Amino acid sequence: CATSRSLGGDTQYF.

There are many counts of this clonotype. The chain couples TRBV20-1 to TRBJ2-5; TRBD2 matches 15 bases. The germline gives CDR1 DFQATT, CDR2 SNEGSKA (reference sequence). The junction had 8 bases not matched to a gene; V was cut back by 5 bases and J by 4 bases. The CDR3 runs to 16 residues. The CDR3 region has the DNA TGCAGTGCTCTAGCGGGACTAGCGGGAGGTGGAGAGACCCAGTACTTC. Protein sequence: CSALAGLAGGGETQYF.

The CDR3 region has the DNA TGTGCCACCAGCAGAGTCGGGGTAGGGGTCACAGATACGCAGTATTTT. It encodes CATSRVGVGVTDTQYF. This chain links TRBV15 with TRBJ2-3, with D perhaps TRBD1 or TRBD2 (5 bases each). Trimming pared 1 base from V and 2 bases from J, leaving 13 bases between. This CDR3 has 16 residues. The germline gives CDR1 LNHNV, CDR2 YYDKDF (reference sequence). The entire variable domain, with the rest obtained from reference TRBV15 and TRBJ2-3, is as follows: DAMVIQNPRYQVTQFGKPVTLSCSQTLNHNVMYWYQQKSSQAPKLLFHYYDKDFNNEADTPDNFQSRRPNTSFCFLDIRSPGLGDTAMYLCATSRVGVGVTDTQYFGPGTRLTVL.

Of note for this clonotype: One end of the junction fails to match germline, which may point to a read error. Written as DNA, the CDR3 is TGTGCCAGCAACTTAGGGCGGGATGGACCCTACGAGCAGTACTTC. Protein: CASNLGRDGPYEQYF. The chain joins TRBV7-8 to TRBJ2-7; tentatively, D is TRBD2 (6 bases). The germline V gene encodes CDR1 SGHVS and CDR2 FQNEAQ. The CDR3 consists of 15 residues.

This clonotype has at least ten counts. The rearrangement joins TRBV30 to TRBJ2-7; D tentatively reads TRBD1 or TRBD2 (5 bases each). This CDR3 has 13 residues. Trimming stripped 0 bases from V and 9 bases from J, with 15 bases between. The germline gives CDR1 GTSNPN, CDR2 SVGIG (reference sequence). The CDR3 region has the DNA TGTGCCTGGAGTGTACGGGGCGGGCCGCCGCAGTACTTC. Translated: CAWSVRGGPPQYF.

This clonotype is a singleton in its sample. A read error is possible here, since a much larger clone lies one base away. The chain combines TRBV7-2 with TRBJ2-3; D possibly uses TRBD1 or TRBD2 (7 bases each). CDR3 length equals 15 residues. Trimming took 7 bases from V and 2 from J, leaving 16 bases between them. Germline CDR1 reads SGHTA; CDR2 reads FQGNSA. The DNA for the CDR3 is TGTGCCAGCAACCAGGGGGGGAGTGTCACAGATACGCAGTATTTT. Translated, it gives CASNQGGSVTDTQYF.

This clonotype was recorded at least ten times. The gene calls are TRBV12-3 or TRBV12-4 and TRBJ2-7; perhaps TRBD1 as D (6 bases). The CDR3 extends over 14 amino acids. Trimming stripped 3 bases from V and 5 bases from J, with 14 bases between. The CDR3 protein is CASSLGQGWNEQYF. The CDR3, as DNA: TGTGCCAGCAGTTTGGGGCAGGGGTGGAACGAGCAGTACTTC.

DNA for the CDR3: TGTGCCAGCAGCTTCCCTGGCGGGAGGTTGGAAGAGACCCAGTACTTC. Translating it yields CASSFPGGRLEETQYF. The genes are TRBV13 and TRBJ2-5, with 8 bases identical to TRBD2. Germline V lookup: CDR1 PRHDT, CDR2 FYEKMQ (reference sequence). After removal of 3 bases from V and 3 bases from J, the junction contained 9 bases not matched to a gene. The CDR3 is 16 amino acids. Filled out from reference TRBV13 and TRBJ2-5, the complete variable domain reads AAGVIQSPRHLIKEKRETATLKCYPIPRHDTVYWYQQGPGQDPQFLISFYEKMQSDKGSIPDRFSAQQFSDYHSELNMSSLELGDSALYFCASSFPGGRLEETQYFGPGTRLLVL.

This clonotype was observed at least ten times. This rearrangement joins TRBV11-2 to TRBJ2-3; D is unclear. This CDR3 is built from 17 residues. V lost 0 bases and J 0 bases, leaving 13 bases between the germline ends. In germline, CDR1 is SGHAT, CDR2 FQNNGV. CDR3 region: CASSLDRIFTSTDTQYF. The CDR3 DNA reads as TGTGCCAGCAGCTTAGATAGGATCTTTACTAGCACAGATACGCAGTATTTT.

The chain combines TRBV4-3 with TRBJ2-2; perhaps D is TRBD1 or TRBD2 (6 bases each). Germline-derived CDR1 and CDR2 are LGHNA and YSLEER. Between the trimmed V and J ends, which lost 0 bases and 6 bases, there was a span of 20 bases. The CDR3 contains 18 residues. CDR3 coding DNA: TGCGCCAGCAGCCAAGACGTTAGTGGGGGGCGGTCATCCGGGGAGCTGTTTTTT. This codes for CASSQDVSGGRSSGELFF.

There are a few counts of this clonotype. The chain uses TRBV6-2 or TRBV6-3 and TRBJ1-4, with unresolved D. Germline lookup yields CDR1 MNHEY and CDR2 SVGEGT. V was clipped by 7 bases and J by 0 bases, with 6 bases between them. The length of the CDR3 is 13 residues. DNA of the CDR3: TGTGCCAGCACGCGTGCAACTAATGAAAAACTGTTTTTT. This sequence encodes CASTRATNEKLFF.

This clonotype turned up a few times. This chain links TRBV20-1 with TRBJ1-4; D is undetermined. The CDR3 runs to 13 residues. CDR1 and CDR2 (germline): DFQATT, SNEGSKA (reference sequence). Trimming shortened V by 3 bases and J by 8 bases, and 13 bases separated the two germline ends. The CDR3, as DNA: TGCAGTGCTAGCAGAGTGGGGTGGGAAAAACTGTTTTTT. Translating gives CSASRVGWEKLFF.

This clonotype has ten or more counts. The chain recombines TRBV6-2 or TRBV6-3 with TRBJ1-1; maybe TRBD1 (5 bases). The V end lost 7 bases, the J end lost 7 bases, and 13 bases lay between the germline ends. Germline-derived CDR1 and CDR2 are MNHEY and SVGEGT. The CDR3 has 12 residues. CDR3 sequence: CASTPGGDEAFF. The CDR3 region has the DNA TGTGCCAGCACCCCGGGGGGAGATGAAGCTTTCTTT.

The sample holds many counts of this clonotype. This chain links TRBV12-3 or TRBV12-4 with TRBJ1-4; D is uncertain. The V end was cut by 5 bases, the J end by 8 bases, with 12 bases between. This CDR3 region has 13 residues. For the CDR3, the DNA is TGTGCCAGCAGTCCCGGGGTGGGAGAAAAACTGTTTTTT. Residues: CASSPGVGEKLFF.

The genes are TRBV12-3 or TRBV12-4 and TRBJ2-7; 10 bases match TRBD2. Trimming at V came to 1 base and at J to 2 bases, leaving 2 bases not matched to a gene. The length of the CDR3 is 15 residues. CDR3 bases: TGTGCCAGCAGTTTAGGAGGACTAGCGGCCTACGAGCAGTACTTC. Translated, it gives CASSLGGLAAYEQYF.